One and the same sample provided the 20 T cell receptor beta chains below, sequenced in a study of blood T cell repertoires in COVID-19. Data came from immunoSEQ multiplex PCR; TCRdb stores just in-frame clones and leaves some out. The table has roughly 100,000 clones, roughly 80% seen once; the top ten hold over 7.5%. The sample consisted of peripheral blood. These receptors were taken from a man aged 60-69 years with active or convalescent COVID-19.

The J gene is TRBJ2-3, the V gene TRBV20-1; unclear D gene. V was cut by 1 base and J by 4 bases, with 3 bases left in between. The germline V gene encodes CDR1 DFQATT and CDR2 SNEGSKA (reference sequence). There are 11 residues in the CDR3. The CDR3 protein is CSARVADTQYF. The CDR3 DNA follows: TGCAGTGCTAGAGTAGCAGATACGCAGTATTTT.

V is TRBV29-1 and J is TRBJ2-3; 10 bases match TRBD2. This CDR3 has 14 residues. CDR1 SQVTM and CDR2 ANQGSEA come from the germline V gene. Trimming removed 4 bases from V and 8 bases from J; junction bases left unmatched: 9. The CDR3 is CSVVAGGLGGTQYF. The CDR3 coding sequence is TGCAGCGTTGTAGCGGGAGGATTAGGAGGTACGCAGTATTTT.

This clone was counted once. The chain links TRBV7-2 to TRBJ2-3; D is perhaps TRBD1 (6 bases). Deletions cut 5 bases from V and 0 bases from J, with 12 bases between. CDR1 is SGHTA and CDR2 is FQGNSA in the germline V gene. The CDR3 consists of 15 residues. CDR3 sequence: CASSIPTGSTDTQYF. CDR3 DNA: TGTGCCAGCAGCATTCCCACAGGGAGCACAGATACGCAGTATTTT.

The chain combines TRBV5-1 with TRBJ2-3; 8 bases map to TRBD2. V shed 4 bases and J 3 bases; nucleotides not matched to a gene: 10. This CDR3 has 16 residues. The germline gives CDR1 SGHRS, CDR2 YFSETQ. CDR3: CASSLTAGVLTDTQYF. CDR3 DNA sequence: TGCGCCAGCAGCCTCACAGCGGGAGTACTAACAGATACGCAGTATTTT.

This clone was detected a few times. The chain uses TRBV3-1 (or the pseudogene TRBV3-2) and TRBJ2-1; weak D call: TRBD1 (5 bases). CDR1 is LGHDT, CDR2 YNNKEL, per germline (reference sequence). Trimming stripped 0 bases from V and 16 bases from J, with 13 bases between. This CDR3 comprises 12 residues. CDR3 in amino acids: CASSQETVRVFF. The CDR3 DNA reads TGTGCCAGCAGCCAAGAGACAGTCCGTGTTTTCTTC.

V and J are TRBV9 and TRBJ2-3; 10 nucleotides align to TRBD1. CDR3 length: 17 amino acids. Germline trimming cut 4 bases from V and 0 bases from J; bases unmatched to any gene: 8. Germline values: CDR1 SGDLS, CDR2 YYNGEE. The CDR3 is CASSPRTGGISTDTQYF. In DNA form, the CDR3 reads TGTGCCAGCAGCCCCCGGACAGGGGGAATAAGCACAGATACGCAGTATTTT.

The CDR3 reads CASSEQGAGNTIYF. The DNA of the CDR3 is TGCGCCAGCAGTGAACAGGGGGCCGGAAACACCATATATTTT. The rearrangement links TRBV10-2 to TRBJ1-3, with 9 bases that match TRBD1. This CDR3 comprises 14 residues. The germline CDR1 and CDR2 sequences are WSHSY and SAAADI. The ends lost 3 bases at V and 4 bases at J; junction bases unmatched: 1.

V and J are TRBV2 and TRBJ2-2; 7 positions agree with TRBD2. V lost 4 bases, J lost 1 base, and 6 bases stayed unmatched. CDR3 length equals 16 residues. Germline V gene data show CDR1 as SNHLY and CDR2 as FYNNEI. The CDR3 protein is CASSGEIAGNTGELFF. DNA for the CDR3: TGTGCCAGCAGTGGGGAGATAGCGGGGAACACCGGGGAGCTGTTTTTT. The full variable domain, rest sourced from reference TRBV2 and TRBJ2-2, is EPEVTQTPSHQVTQMGQEVILRCVPISNHLYFYWYRQILGQKVEFLVSFYNNEISEKSEIFDDQFSVERPDGSNFTLKIRSTKLEDSAMYFCASSGEIAGNTGELFFGEGSRLTVL.

This clone was detected a few times. CDR3 DNA sequence: TGCGCCAGCAGGGACTTGTACAATGAGCAGTTCTTC. This sequence encodes CASRDLYNEQFF. The gene calls are TRBV4-1 and TRBJ2-1; TRBD2 is a possible D gene (5 bases). This CDR3 spans 12 amino acids. The V end lost 6 bases, the J end lost 4 bases, and 7 bases lay between the germline ends. In germline, CDR1 is MGHRA, CDR2 YSYEKL.

The chain has TRBV30 and TRBJ2-7; TRBD1 aligns across 8 bases. CDR3 size: 13 residues. The ends lost 5 bases at V and 6 bases at J; junction bases unmatched: 9. Germline V gene data show CDR1 as GTSNPN and CDR2 as SVGIG (reference sequence). The CDR3 is CAWDRTGIGEQYF. Written as DNA, the CDR3 is TGTGCCTGGGACCGGACAGGGATTGGCGAGCAGTACTTC.

This clone was counted a few times. V is TRBV5-1 and J is TRBJ2-7; perhaps TRBD2 as D (7 bases). Per the germline V gene, CDR1 is SGHRS and CDR2 is YFSETQ. The CDR3 sequence is 15 residues long. With 3 bases removed from V and 2 bases from J, the gap between germline ends came to 15 bases. CDR3 amino acids: CASSYLGGGTYEQYF. The CDR3 nucleotides are TGCGCCAGCAGCTACCTAGGGGGGGGCACCTACGAGCAGTACTTC.

The genes are TRBV19 and TRBJ2-3; D is perhaps TRBD2 (5 bases). Germline V gene data show CDR1 as LNHDA and CDR2 as SQIVND (reference sequence). V lost 1 base and J lost 0, with 8 bases in between. The CDR3 totals 15 residues. The CDR3 region has the DNA TGTGCCAGTAGTATAGCGGGGTCTAGCACAGATACGCAGTATTTT. Translation: CASSIAGSSTDTQYF.

The CDR3 DNA follows: TGTGCCAGCAGCTCCTTCTACGAGCAGTACTTC. This sequence encodes CASSSFYEQYF. The rearrangement links TRBV7-9 to TRBJ2-7; D gene uncertain. This CDR3 is 11 amino acids long. Germline loops: CDR1 SEHNR, CDR2 FQNEAQ (reference sequence). Trimming stripped 4 bases from V and 3 bases from J, with 4 bases between. Together with reference TRBV7-9 and TRBJ2-7, the CDR3 gives the full variable domain: DTGVSQNPRHKITKRGQNVTFRCDPISEHNRLYWYRQTLGQGPEFLTYFQNEAQLEKSRLLSDRFSAERPKGSFSTLEIQRTEQGDSAMYLCASSSFYEQYFGPGTRLTVT.

The chain joins TRBV2 to TRBJ1-1; D gene uncertain. This CDR3 is built from 14 residues. V was cut by 4 bases and J by 5 bases, with 14 bases left in between. CDR1 is SNHLY, CDR2 FYNNEI, per germline. CDR3 in amino acids: CASSAGGRKTEAFF. For the CDR3, the DNA is TGTGCCAGCAGTGCTGGAGGTCGTAAAACTGAAGCTTTCTTT.

The J gene is TRBJ2-2, the V gene TRBV28; no firm D call. CDR1 MDHEN and CDR2 SYDVKM come from the germline V gene. The CDR3 has 13 residues. V gave up 1 base and J gave up 7 bases, with 7 bases separating them. CDR3 nucleotides: TGTGCCAGCAGTTTATCCAGTGACGGGGAGCTGTTTTTT. Translated, it gives CASSLSSDGELFF.

This chain joins TRBV7-3 and TRBJ2-3; 13 positions match TRBD2. The J segment lost 4 bases and the V segment lost 4 bases, leaving 2 bases of the junction unmatched. CDR3 size: 15 residues. The germline gives CDR1 SGHTA, CDR2 FQGTGA. The CDR3 sequence is CASSSGLAGADTQYF. The CDR3 nucleotides are TGTGCCAGCAGCTCCGGACTAGCGGGGGCAGATACGCAGTATTTT.

This sequence joins TRBV7-9 and TRBJ2-1, with 12 bases fitting TRBD2. Looked up from germline, CDR1 is SEHNR and CDR2 is FQNEAQ (reference sequence). Losses at the gene ends were 4 bases for V and 4 bases for J; bases not matched to a gene: 5. The CDR3 is made up of 16 amino acids. The CDR3 bases are TGTGCCAGCAGCTCGACTAGCGGGAGAGAGTACAATGAGCAGTTCTTC. Protein product: CASSSTSGREYNEQFF.

In this sample, this clone turned up a few times. The J gene is TRBJ1-2, the V gene TRBV4-1; TRBD1 matches at 10 bases. Germline values: CDR1 MGHRA, CDR2 YSYEKL. After removal of 4 bases from V and 2 bases from J, the junction contained 4 bases not matched to a gene. The CDR3 sequence is 15 residues long. As DNA, the CDR3 is TGCGCCAGCAGCCCGGGACAGGGGTTAAACTATGGCTACACCTTC. Its protein is CASSPGQGLNYGYTF.

The CDR3 spells CASSELGLDTQYF. CDR3 bases: TGTGCCAGCAGTGAACTGGGGCTGGATACGCAGTATTTT. The chain combines TRBV2 with TRBJ2-3; perhaps TRBD1 as D (5 bases). Per the germline V gene, CDR1 is SNHLY and CDR2 is FYNNEI. Trimming removed 2 bases at V and 6 bases at J, with 9 bases between. The CDR3 runs to 13 residues.

This chain joins TRBV2 and TRBJ2-2; no definite D call. V shed 6 bases and J shed 0 bases, with 14 bases lying between them. This CDR3 region has 16 residues. Germline-derived CDR1 and CDR2 are SNHLY and FYNNEI. The CDR3 spells CASSPRGYTNTGELFF. The CDR3 DNA sequence: TGTGCCAGCAGCCCAAGAGGTTACACGAACACCGGGGAGCTGTTTTTT.